A single sample is the source of the 2 T cell receptor beta chains below, sequenced in a study of control samples from healthy donors and cancer patients. Sequenced by immunoSEQ multiplex PCR; TCRdb stores in-frame clones only, minus some. Of about 69,000 clones in the sample, around nine tenths were seen once. The sample consisted of PBMCs. These receptors all come from a man in his 60s with colorectal cancer.

The chain recombines TRBV7-2 with TRBJ2-3; D is uncertain. The length of the CDR3 is 13 residues. CDR1 is SGHTA, CDR2 FQGNSA, per germline. Trimming stripped 3 bases from V and 4 bases from J, with 8 bases between. DNA for the CDR3: TGTGCCAGCAGCTTCAGGCTCTCAGATACGCAGTATTTT. Protein product: CASSFRLSDTQYF.

This clone was detected only once. This rearrangement joins TRBV4-2 to TRBJ2-3; maybe TRBD2 (6 bases). The CDR3 sequence is 15 residues long. With 4 bases removed from V and 2 bases from J, the gap between germline ends came to 13 bases. Germline V lookup: CDR1 LGHNA, CDR2 YNFKEQ. CDR3 sequence reads: CASSPGAGNTDTQYF. The CDR3 DNA sequence: TGTGCCAGCAGCCCCGGGGCGGGGAACACAGATACGCAGTATTTT.